A selection of T cell receptor beta chains follows, all from one sample in a study of siplizumab effects on memory and regulatory T cells. Sequencing used immunoSEQ multiplex PCR; TCRdb keeps in-frame clones, though not all of them. This sample has 100,000 to 110,000 clones, with approximately 94% found just once. The sequencing input was non-Treg CD4+ T cells sorted from blood. The receptors here all came from a human donor in good health. The CDR3 runs from the conserved cysteine through the conserved F or W. The D gene is left open where the match is weak.

D gene: NA
V gene: TRBV10-3
J gene: TRBJ2-3
CDR3 protein: CAASSEYTDTQYF

D gene: NA
V gene: TRBV10-3
J gene: TRBJ2-7
CDR3 protein: CAISEFSSWDYEQYF

D gene: TRBD1
V gene: TRBV5-1
J gene: TRBJ1-2
CDR3 protein: CASSSQGGSLGGYTF

D gene: TRBD1
V gene: TRBV10-1
J gene: TRBJ2-7
CDR3 protein: CASSVDRGREQYF

D gene: TRBD1
V gene: TRBV29-1
J gene: TRBJ1-2
CDR3 protein: CSVNIFDRDGYGYTF

D gene: NA
V gene: TRBV27
J gene: TRBJ1-2
CDR3 protein: CASSSFGRSNYGYTF

D gene: NA
V gene: TRBV11-3
J gene: TRBJ2-1
CDR3 protein: CASSPGPINNEQFF

D gene: NA
V gene: TRBV2
J gene: TRBJ2-2
CDR3 protein: CASSEVGVELFF

D gene: TRBD2
V gene: TRBV29-1
J gene: TRBJ2-2
CDR3 protein: CSVVAGADTGELFF

D gene: NA
V gene: TRBV6-6
J gene: TRBJ2-1
CDR3 protein: CASSYRESEQFF

D gene: NA
V gene: TRBV5-6
J gene: TRBJ1-2
CDR3 protein: CASSSPGGNYGYTF

D gene: NA
V gene: TRBV6-4
J gene: TRBJ2-2
CDR3 protein: CASRGLGNTGELFF

D gene: NA
V gene: TRBV29-1
J gene: TRBJ2-1
CDR3 protein: CSVRDPVGRDNEQFF

D gene: NA
V gene: TRBV28
J gene: TRBJ2-3
CDR3 protein: CASISGGLTDTQYF

D gene: NA
V gene: TRBV6-5
J gene: TRBJ2-7
CDR3 protein: CASSRSHGREQYF

D gene: NA
V gene: TRBV7-2
J gene: TRBJ2-5
CDR3 protein: CASSPGSQETQYF

D gene: TRBD2
V gene: TRBV2
J gene: TRBJ2-3
CDR3 protein: CASGRVAGGADTQYF

D gene: NA
V gene: TRBV7-8
J gene: TRBJ1-4
CDR3 protein: CASRVGGVRNEKLFF

D gene: TRBD1
V gene: TRBV7-9
J gene: TRBJ2-1
CDR3 protein: CASTGTGIYNEQFF

D gene: NA
V gene: TRBV5-5
J gene: TRBJ1-1
CDR3 protein: CASSFTLNTEAFF

D gene: NA
V gene: TRBV18
J gene: TRBJ1-1
CDR3 protein: CASSPPNGGGRNTEAFF

D gene: NA
V gene: TRBV6-5
J gene: TRBJ2-7
CDR3 protein: CASSYSARGGTEQYF